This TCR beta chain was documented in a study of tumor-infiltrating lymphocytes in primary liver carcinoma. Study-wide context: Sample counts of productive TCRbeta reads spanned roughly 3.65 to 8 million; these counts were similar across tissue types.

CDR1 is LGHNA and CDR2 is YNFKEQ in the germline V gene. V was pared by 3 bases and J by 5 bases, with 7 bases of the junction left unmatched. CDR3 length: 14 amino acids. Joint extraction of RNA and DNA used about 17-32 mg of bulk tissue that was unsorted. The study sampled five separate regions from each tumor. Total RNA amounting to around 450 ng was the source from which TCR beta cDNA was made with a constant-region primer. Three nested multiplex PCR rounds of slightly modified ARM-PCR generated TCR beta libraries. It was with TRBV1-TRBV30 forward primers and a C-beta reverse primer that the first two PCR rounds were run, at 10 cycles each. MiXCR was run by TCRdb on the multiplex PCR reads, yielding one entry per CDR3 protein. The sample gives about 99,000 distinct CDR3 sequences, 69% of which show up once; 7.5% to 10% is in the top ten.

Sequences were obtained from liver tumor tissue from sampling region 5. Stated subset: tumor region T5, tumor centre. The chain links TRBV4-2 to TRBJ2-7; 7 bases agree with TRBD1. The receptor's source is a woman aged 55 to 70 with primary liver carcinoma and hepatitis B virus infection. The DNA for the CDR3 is TGTGCCAGCAGCCAGGGACAGAGAGACCACGAGCAGTACTTC. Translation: CASSQGQRDHEQYF.